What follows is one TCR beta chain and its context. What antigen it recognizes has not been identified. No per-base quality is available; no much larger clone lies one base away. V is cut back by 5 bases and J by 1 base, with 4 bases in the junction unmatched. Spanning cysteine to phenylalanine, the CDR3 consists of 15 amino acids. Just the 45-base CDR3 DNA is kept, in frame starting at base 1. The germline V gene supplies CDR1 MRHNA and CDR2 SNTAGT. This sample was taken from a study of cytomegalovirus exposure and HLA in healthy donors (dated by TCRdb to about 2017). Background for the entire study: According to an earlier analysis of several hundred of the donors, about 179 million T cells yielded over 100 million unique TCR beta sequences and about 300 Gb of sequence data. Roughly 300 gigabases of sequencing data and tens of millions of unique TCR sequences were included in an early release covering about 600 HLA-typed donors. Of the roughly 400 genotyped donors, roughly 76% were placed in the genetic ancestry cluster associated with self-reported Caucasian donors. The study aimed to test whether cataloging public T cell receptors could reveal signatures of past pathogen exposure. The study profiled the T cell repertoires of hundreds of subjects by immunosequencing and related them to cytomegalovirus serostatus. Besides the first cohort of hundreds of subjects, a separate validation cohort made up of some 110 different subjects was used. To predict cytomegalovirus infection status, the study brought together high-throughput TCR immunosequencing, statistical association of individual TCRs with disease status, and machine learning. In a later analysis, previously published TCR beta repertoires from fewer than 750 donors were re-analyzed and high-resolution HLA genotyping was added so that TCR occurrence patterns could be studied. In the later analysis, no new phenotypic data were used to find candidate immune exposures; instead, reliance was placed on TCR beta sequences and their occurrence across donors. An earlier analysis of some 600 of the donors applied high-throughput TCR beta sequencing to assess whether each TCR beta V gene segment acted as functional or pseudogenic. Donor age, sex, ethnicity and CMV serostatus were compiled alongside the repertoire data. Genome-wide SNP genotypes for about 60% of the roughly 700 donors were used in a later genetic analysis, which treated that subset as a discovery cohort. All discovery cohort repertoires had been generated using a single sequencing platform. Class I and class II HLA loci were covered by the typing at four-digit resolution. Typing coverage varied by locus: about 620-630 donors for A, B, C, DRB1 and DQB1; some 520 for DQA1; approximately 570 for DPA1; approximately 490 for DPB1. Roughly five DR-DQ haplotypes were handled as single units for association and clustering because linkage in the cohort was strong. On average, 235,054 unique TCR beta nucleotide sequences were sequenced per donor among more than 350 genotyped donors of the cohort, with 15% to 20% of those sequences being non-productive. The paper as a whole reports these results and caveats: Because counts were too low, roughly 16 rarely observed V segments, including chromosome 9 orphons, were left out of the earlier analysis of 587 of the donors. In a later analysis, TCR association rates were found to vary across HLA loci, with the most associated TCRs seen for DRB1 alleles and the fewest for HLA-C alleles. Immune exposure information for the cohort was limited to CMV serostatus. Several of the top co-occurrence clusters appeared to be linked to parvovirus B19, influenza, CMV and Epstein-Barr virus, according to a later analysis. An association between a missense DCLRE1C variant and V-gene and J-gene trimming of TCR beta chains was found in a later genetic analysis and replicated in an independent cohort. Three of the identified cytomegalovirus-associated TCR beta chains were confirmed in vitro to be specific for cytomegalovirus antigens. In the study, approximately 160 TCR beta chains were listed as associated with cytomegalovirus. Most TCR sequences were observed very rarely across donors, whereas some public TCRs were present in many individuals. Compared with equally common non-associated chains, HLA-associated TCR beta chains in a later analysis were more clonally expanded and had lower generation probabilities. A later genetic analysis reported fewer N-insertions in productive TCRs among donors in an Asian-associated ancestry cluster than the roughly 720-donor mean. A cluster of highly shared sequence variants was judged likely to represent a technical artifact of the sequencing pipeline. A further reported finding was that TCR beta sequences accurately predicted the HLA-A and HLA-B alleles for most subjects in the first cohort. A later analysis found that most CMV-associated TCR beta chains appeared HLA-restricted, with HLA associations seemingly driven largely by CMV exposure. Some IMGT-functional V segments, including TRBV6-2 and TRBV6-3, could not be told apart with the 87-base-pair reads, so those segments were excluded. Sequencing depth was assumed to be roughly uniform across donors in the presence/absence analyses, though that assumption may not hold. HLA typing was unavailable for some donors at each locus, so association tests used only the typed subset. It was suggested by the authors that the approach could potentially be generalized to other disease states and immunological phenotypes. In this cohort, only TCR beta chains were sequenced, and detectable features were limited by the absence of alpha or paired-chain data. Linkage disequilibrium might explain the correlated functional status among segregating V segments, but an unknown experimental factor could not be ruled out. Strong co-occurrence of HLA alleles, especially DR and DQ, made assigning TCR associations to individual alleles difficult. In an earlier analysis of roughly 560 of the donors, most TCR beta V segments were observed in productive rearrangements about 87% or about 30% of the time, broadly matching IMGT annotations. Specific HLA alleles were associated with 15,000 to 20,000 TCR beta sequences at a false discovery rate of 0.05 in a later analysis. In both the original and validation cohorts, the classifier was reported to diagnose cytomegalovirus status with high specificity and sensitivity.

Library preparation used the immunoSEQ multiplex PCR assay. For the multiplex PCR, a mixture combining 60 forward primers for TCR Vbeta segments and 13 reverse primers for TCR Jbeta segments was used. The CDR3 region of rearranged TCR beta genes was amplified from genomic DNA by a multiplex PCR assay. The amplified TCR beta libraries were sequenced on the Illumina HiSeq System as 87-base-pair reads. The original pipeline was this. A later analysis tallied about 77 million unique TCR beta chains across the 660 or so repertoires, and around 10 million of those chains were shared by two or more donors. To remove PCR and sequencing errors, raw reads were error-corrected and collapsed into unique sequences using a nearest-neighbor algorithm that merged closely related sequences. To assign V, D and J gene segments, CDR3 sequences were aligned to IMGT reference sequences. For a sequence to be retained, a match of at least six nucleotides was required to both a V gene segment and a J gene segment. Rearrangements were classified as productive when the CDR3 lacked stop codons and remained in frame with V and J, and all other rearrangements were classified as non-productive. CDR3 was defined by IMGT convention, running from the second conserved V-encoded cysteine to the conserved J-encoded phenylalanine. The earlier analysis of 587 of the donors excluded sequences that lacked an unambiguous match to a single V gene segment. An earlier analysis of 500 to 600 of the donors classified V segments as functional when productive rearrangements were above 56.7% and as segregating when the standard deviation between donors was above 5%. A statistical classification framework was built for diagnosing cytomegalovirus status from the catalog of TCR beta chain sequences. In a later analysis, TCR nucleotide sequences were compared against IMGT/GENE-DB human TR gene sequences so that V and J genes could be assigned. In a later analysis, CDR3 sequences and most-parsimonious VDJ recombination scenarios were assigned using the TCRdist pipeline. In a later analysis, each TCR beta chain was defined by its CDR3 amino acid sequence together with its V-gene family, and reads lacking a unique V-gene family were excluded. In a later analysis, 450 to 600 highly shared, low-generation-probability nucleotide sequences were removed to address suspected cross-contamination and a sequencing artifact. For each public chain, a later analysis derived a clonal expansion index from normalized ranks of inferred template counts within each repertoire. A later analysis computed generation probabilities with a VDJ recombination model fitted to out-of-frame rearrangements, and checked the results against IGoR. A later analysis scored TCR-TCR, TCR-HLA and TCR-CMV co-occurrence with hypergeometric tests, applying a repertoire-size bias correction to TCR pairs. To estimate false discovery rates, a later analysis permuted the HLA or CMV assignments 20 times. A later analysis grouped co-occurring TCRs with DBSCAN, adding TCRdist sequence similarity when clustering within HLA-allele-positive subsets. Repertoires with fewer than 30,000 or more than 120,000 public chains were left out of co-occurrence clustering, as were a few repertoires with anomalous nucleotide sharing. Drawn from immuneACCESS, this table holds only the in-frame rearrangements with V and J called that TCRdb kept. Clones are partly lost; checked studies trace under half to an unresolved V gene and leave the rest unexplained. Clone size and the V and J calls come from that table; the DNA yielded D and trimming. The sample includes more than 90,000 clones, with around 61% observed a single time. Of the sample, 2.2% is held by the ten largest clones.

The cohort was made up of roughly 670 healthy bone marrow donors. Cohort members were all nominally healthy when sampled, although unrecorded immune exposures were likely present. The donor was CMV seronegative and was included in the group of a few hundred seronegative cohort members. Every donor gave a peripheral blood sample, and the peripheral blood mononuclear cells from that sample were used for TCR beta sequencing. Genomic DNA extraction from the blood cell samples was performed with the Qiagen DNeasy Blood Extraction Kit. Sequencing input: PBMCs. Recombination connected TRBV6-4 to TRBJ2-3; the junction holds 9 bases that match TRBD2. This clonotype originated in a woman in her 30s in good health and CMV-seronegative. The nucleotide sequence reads TGTGCCAGCAGTCTTAGCGGGAGTGGCACAGATACGCAGTATTTT. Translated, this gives CASSLSGSGTDTQYF.